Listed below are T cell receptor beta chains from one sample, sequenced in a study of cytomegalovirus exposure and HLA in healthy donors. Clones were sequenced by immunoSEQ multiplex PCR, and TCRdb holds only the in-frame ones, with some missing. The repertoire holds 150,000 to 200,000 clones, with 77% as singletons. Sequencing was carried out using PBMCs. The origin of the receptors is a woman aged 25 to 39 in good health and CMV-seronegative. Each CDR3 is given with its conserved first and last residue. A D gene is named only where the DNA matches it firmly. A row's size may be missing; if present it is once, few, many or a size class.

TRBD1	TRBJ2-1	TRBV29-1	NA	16	TGCAGCGTTGCGATGTCGGGGGGACAGGGGGTAAATGAGCAGTTCTTC	CSVAMSGGQGVNEQFF
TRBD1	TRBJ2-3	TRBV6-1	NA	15	TGTGCCAGCATCCATGAGGACAGGAGCACAGATACGCAGTATTTT	CASIHEDRSTDTQYF
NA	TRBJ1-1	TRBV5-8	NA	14	TGTGCCAGCAGCTTGATCCCGGGGAACACTGAAGCTTTCTTT	CASSLIPGNTEAFF
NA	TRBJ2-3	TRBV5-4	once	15	TGTGCCAGCAGCTTGGGGGCCGGGGGTTCGCGTACGCAGTATTTT	CASSLGAGGSRTQYF
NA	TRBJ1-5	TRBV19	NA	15	TGTGCCAGTAGTATGAATAGAGGAAGGCTCGTATCCCAGCATTTT	CASSMNRGRLVSQHF
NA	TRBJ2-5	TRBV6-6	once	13	TGTGCCAGCAGAAGCTCAAACCAAGAGACCCAGTACTTC	CASRSSNQETQYF
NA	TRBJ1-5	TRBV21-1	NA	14	TGTGCCAGCATAGCTTCAGAGCGCAATCAGCCCCAGCATTTT	CASIASERNQPQHF
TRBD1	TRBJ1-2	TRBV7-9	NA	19	TGTGCCAGCAGCGGACCGGGACAGGGAGACTTCAGAATTATCTATGGCTACACCTTC	CASSGPGQGDFRIIYGYTF
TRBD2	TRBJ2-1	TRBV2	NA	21	TGTGCCAGCAGTAGACAGACCGGGACTAGTCACGTTTCATACTCCTACAATGAGCAGTTCTTC	CASSRQTGTSHVSYSYNEQFF
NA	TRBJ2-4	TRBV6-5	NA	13	TGTGCCAGCAGCCCAACAGGGTTCAACATTCAGTACTTC	CASSPTGFNIQYF
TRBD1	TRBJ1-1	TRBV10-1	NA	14	TGCGCCAGCAGTTCGACAGGGATGAACACTGAAGCTTTCTTT	CASSSTGMNTEAFF
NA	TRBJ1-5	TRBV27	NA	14	TGTGCCAGCAGTCCGGACAGACTGGGGCAGCCCCAGCATTTT	CASSPDRLGQPQHF
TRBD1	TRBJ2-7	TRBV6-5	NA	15	TGTGCCAGCAGTTACTCGATCGGGACAGCCTACGAGCAGTACTTC	CASSYSIGTAYEQYF
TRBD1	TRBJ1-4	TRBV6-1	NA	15	TGTGCCAGCAACCCGGACAGGGTCGGAGGAGAAAAACTGTTTTTT	CASNPDRVGGEKLFF
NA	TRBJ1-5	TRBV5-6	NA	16	TGTGCCAGCAGCTCCTCCCCAGGGCCTAGCAATCAGCCCCAGCATTTT	CASSSSPGPSNQPQHF
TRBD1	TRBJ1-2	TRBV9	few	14	TGTGCCAGCAGCGTCGACAGGGGCCCCTATGGCTACACCTTC	CASSVDRGPYGYTF
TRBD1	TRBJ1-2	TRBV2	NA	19	TGTGCCAGCAGATCGAGCCAAACCTGGACAGGGGTGAGGAACTATGGCTACCCCTTC	CASRSSQTWTGVRNYGYPF
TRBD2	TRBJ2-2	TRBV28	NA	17	TGTGCCAGCAGTTTAGTACTAGCGGTCGCGAACACCGGGGAGCTGTTTTTT	CASSLVLAVANTGELFF
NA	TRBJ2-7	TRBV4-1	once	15	TGCGCCAGCAGCCAAGATGGGGGGACGCCTTACGAGCAGTACTTC	CASSQDGGTPYEQYF
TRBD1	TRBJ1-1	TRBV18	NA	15	TGTGCCAGCTCCCCCTCCGGGACAGGGACCCGAGAAGCTTTCTTT	CASSPSGTGTREAFF
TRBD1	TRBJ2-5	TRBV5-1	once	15	TGCGCCAGCAGCTTAGATTTAGGGGGCGCGGAGACCCAGTACTTC	CASSLDLGGAETQYF
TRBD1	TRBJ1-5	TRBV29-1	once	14	TGCAGCGTTGCTGGGACAGGCAAAAATCAGCCCCAGCATTTT	CSVAGTGKNQPQHF
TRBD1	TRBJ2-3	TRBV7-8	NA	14	TGTGCCAGCAGACGGACAGGGGGCAAAGATACGCAGTATTTT	CASRRTGGKDTQYF
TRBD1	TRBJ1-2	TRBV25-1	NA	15	TGTGCCAGCAGTGAAAAGCAGGGGGCGCTTACCGGCTACACCTTC	CASSEKQGALTGYTF
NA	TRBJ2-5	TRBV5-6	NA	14	TGTGCCAGCAGCGGCGGGCGGGAACAAGAGACCCAGTACTTC	CASSGGREQETQYF
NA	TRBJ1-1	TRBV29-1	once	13	TGCAGCATCGAACTAAACAGGGACACTGAAGCTTTCTTT	CSIELNRDTEAFF
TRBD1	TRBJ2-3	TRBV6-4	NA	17	TGTGCCAGCAGGGCCGGGACAGGGGGCTCCGGCACAGATACGCAGTATTTT	CASRAGTGGSGTDTQYF
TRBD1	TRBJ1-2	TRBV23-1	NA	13	TGCGCCAGCAGTCAAGGGACAGGGGTCGGCTACACCTTC	CASSQGTGVGYTF
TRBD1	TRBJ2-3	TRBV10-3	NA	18	TGTGCCATCAGTGAGTTAGGGGACAGGGGGTTGTCCACAGATACGCAGTATTTT	CAISELGDRGLSTDTQYF
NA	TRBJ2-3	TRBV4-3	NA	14	TGCGCCAGCAGCCAAAGACTAGTAGGAGATACGCAGTATTTT	CASSQRLVGDTQYF
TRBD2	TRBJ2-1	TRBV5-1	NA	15	TGCGCCAGCAGCTTGACGGGAGGGCCCCACAATGAGCAGTTCTTC	CASSLTGGPHNEQFF
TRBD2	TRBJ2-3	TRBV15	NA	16	TGTGCCACCAGCAGTAGGACTAGCGGGAGCACAGATACGCAGTATTTT	CATSSRTSGSTDTQYF
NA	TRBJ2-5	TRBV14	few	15	TGTGCCAGCAGCCAGCAGGGGCTTAGGGGAGAGACCCAGTACTTC	CASSQQGLRGETQYF
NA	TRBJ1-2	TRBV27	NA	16	TGTGCCAGCAGTTTATACGCGCCATCCGCTAACTATGGCTACACCTTC	CASSLYAPSANYGYTF
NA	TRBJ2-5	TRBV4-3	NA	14	TGCGCCAGCAGCCCCCGGTCGGGTTTGGAGACCCAGTACTTC	CASSPRSGLETQYF
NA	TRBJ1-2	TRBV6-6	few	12	TGTGCCAGCAGCCCCGGGGAGAGTGGCTACACCTTC	CASSPGESGYTF
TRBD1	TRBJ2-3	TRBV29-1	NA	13	TGCAGCGCTGAACAGGGGAACGCAGATACGCAGTATTTT	CSAEQGNADTQYF
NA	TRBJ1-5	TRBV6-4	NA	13	TGTGCCAGCAGTGCAGGGAGCAATCAGCCCCAGCATTTT	CASSAGSNQPQHF